The sequence of this T cell receptor (beta chain) was determined in a study of blood T cell repertoires in COVID-19 (TCRdb year 2020). Some background on the complete study: Samples from collaborators originated in the United States, Italy and Spain and spanned both the acute and convalescent phases of COVID-19. The prospective study material was composed of cDNA or gDNA derived from T cells, B-cell-depleted T cells, or PBMCs. The dataset comprised deeply sampled blood TCRbeta repertoires from subjects exposed to, actively infected with, or recovered from COVID-19. The repertoires were released in a freely available public database intended as a resource for research on the immune response to SARS-CoV-2. The samples were drawn from two sources: the first 160 participants of the ongoing ImmuneRACE study, and 1,200 or so subjects contributed by 6 global collaborators. The sample metadata nearly always contained a de-identified subject ID, COVID-19 status, age in years and sex. Where available, HLA class I and class II types were taken from metadata supplied by the sample provider and were not determined by assay-based typing.

Collaborating institutions collected whole blood in K2EDTA tubes following their own protocols. For TCRbeta analysis, collaborator samples were shipped as frozen whole blood, as isolated PBMCs, or as DNA extracted from either sample type. TCRbeta CDR3 regions were amplified from genomic DNA using the immunoSEQ Assay, a bias-controlled multiplex PCR. In the authors' own workflow: Nucleated cell counts per sample were estimated from amplification of reference gene primers within the assay. Sequence reads were collapsed and filtered to measure the absolute abundance of every unique TCRbeta CDR3 rearrangement. For each sample, productive Simpson clonality was calculated as the square root of Simpson's diversity index across productive rearrangements. Sourced from immuneACCESS, this table was stored by TCRdb with only in-frame sequences that have V and J called. A share of the clones is absent; for the studies checked, an unresolved V gene accounts for under half, and the remainder has no known explanation. The V and J calls and clone size were taken over from that table, and D and trimming were inferred from the DNA. The sample profile shows roughly 230,000 clones; roughly 80% of them were found once. The top ten hold 7.4% of the sample.

In this sample, this clone turned up once. Its antigen is unknown. Nothing much larger sits one base from this clone, and base qualities are not available. Here is what the overall study found, with its caveats: How much clinical and demographic metadata was included differed by source and by participant, and the metadata was provided uncurated.

V drops 4 bases and J drops 5 bases, leaving 9 bases in between. The germline V gene (reference sequence) supplies CDR1 SGHKS and CDR2 YYEKEE. The CDR3 numbers 12 residues from cysteine through phenylalanine. Just the 36-base CDR3 DNA is kept, in frame starting at base 1. The sequence was collected from a woman in her forties or fifties with acute or convalescent COVID-19. The sample taken for sequencing was peripheral blood. The V gene is TRBV5-5 and the J gene is TRBJ1-2; no D gene call is confident. The CDR3 protein sequence reads: CASSLTQYGYTF. The nucleotide sequence is TGTGCCAGCAGCCTTACCCAGTATGGCTACACCTTC.